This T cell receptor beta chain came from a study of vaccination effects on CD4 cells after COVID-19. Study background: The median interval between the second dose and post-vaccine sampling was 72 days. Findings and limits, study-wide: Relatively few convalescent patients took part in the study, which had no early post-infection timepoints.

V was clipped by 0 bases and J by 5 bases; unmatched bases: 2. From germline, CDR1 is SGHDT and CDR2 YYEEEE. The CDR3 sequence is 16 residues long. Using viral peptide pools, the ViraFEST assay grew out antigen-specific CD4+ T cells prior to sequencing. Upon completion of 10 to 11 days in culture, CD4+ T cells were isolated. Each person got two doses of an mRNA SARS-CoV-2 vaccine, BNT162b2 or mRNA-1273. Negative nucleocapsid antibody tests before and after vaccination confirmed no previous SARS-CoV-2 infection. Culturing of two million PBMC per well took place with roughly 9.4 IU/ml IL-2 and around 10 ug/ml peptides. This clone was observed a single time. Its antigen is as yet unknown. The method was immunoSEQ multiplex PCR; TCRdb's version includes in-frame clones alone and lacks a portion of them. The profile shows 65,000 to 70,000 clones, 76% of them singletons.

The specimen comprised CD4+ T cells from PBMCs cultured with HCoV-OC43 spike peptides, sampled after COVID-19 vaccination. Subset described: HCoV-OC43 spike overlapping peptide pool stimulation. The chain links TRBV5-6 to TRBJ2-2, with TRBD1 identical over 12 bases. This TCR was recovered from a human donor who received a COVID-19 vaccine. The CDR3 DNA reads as TGTGCCAGCAGCTTGGGGGGACAGGGGGCGACCGGGGAGCTGTTTTTT. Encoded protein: CASSLGGQGATGELFF.